This T cell receptor (beta chain) comes out of a study of T cells in narcolepsy. Whole-study context: Donors had narcolepsy type 1 or type 2, or were healthy controls.

V was shortened by 4 bases and J by 5 bases, with 5 bases between the two germline ends. The CDR3 sequence is 11 residues long. Germline values: CDR1 ENHRY, CDR2 SYGVKD. A note on this clone: What it binds is not known. This sample also contains other DNA sequences that code for the same CDR3.

Here immunoSEQ multiplex PCR was the method, and the copy in TCRdb shows in-frame clones only, minus some. The data hold tens of thousands of clones, with roughly 86% observed a single time. Study outcomes and limitations: Same-patient CSF and blood CD4+ T cell clonotypes included HCRT-specific and TRIB2-specific autoreactive ones. Reportedly, autoreactive clonotypes were serially detected in patients' blood but not controls'.

The sample consisted of memory (CD45RA-) CD4+ T cells from blood. The chain carries TRBV10-3 and TRBJ2-5; unclear D gene. The sequence was obtained from a human donor in good health. The CDR3 sequence is CAISAGETQYF. CDR3 nucleotide sequence: TGTGCCATCAGTGCCGGGGAGACCCAGTACTTC.